What follows are 27 T cell receptor beta chains derived from one specimen sequenced in a study of spatial heterogeneity in lung cancer. This sample's time point: sample taken at primary tumor resection. Researchers sequenced whole RNA taken from tumor, nontumor lung or frozen PBMC without sorting. TCRdb re-analysed the 5' RACE reads in MiXCR, keeping a single row per CDR3 protein. The sample lists about 82,000 distinct CDR3 sequences, around an eighth occurring once. The sample here was PBMCs, taken at surgery. The origin of the receptors is a male donor with early-stage non-small cell lung cancer.

This clonotype was counted many times. The chain couples TRBV30 to TRBJ1-6; 7 positions match TRBD1. CDR1 is GTSNPN, CDR2 SVGIG, per germline (reference sequence). CDR3 size: 15 residues. V lost 2 bases to trimming and J lost 7 bases; unmatched junction nucleotides: 8. This chain's CDR3 is CAWSLTGTENSPLHF. CDR3 sequence (DNA): TGTGCCTGGAGTCTGACCGGGACAGAGAATTCACCCCTCCACTTT.

A few counts support this clonotype. The chain couples TRBV6-1 to TRBJ2-5; maybe TRBD2 (7 bases). CDR1 is MNHNS and CDR2 is SASEGT in the germline V gene. The length of the CDR3 is 14 residues. The V end lost 11 bases, the J end lost 1 base, and 17 bases lay between the germline ends. Written as DNA, the CDR3 is TGTGCCGGCATGGTGGGGGGGGCCCAAGAGACCCAGTACTTC. Its translation is CAGMVGGAQETQYF.

This clonotype was observed at least ten times. The V call is TRBV6-5, the J call TRBJ1-2; no firm D call. Deletions cut 0 bases from V and 5 bases from J, with 7 bases between. The CDR3 consists of 13 residues. CDR1 and CDR2 from the germline V gene are MNHEY and SVGAGI. The CDR3 region has the DNA TGTGCCAGCAGTTACTCGAAAGTTTATGGCTACACCTTC. This encodes CASSYSKVYGYTF.

This clonotype was detected only a few times. The genes are TRBV7-2 and TRBJ2-3, with 9 bases aligning to TRBD2. The CDR3 runs 15 residues. V was pared by 5 bases and J by 4 bases, with 7 bases of the junction left unmatched. CDR1 is SGHTA and CDR2 is FQGNSA in the germline V gene. CDR3: CASSPHSGRADTQYF. CDR3 nucleotides: TGTGCCAGCAGCCCCCATAGCGGGAGAGCAGATACGCAGTATTTT. The whole variable domain, remainder taken from reference TRBV7-2 and TRBJ2-3, is GAGVSQSPSNKVTEKGKDVELRCDPISGHTALYWYRQSLGQGLEFLIYFQGNSAPDKSGLPSDRFSAERTGGSVSTLTIQRTQQEDSAVYLCASSPHSGRADTQYFGPGTRLTVL.

This clonotype came up many times. J is TRBJ1-1 and V is TRBV29-1, with a tentative D call TRBD1 (6 bases). CDR1 and CDR2 (germline): SQVTM, ANQGSEA. V was pared by 5 bases and J by 5 bases, with 15 bases between. This CDR3 is built from 13 residues. The CDR3 region is CSVRQGLETEAFF. CDR3 DNA sequence: TGCAGCGTTCGGCAGGGGCTCGAGACTGAAGCTTTCTTT.

This clonotype appeared a few times. This chain joins TRBV29-1 and TRBJ1-2, with TRBD1 as a possible D gene (6 bases). Deletions cut 6 bases from V and 6 bases from J, with 23 bases between. CDR3 length equals 15 residues. Germline V gene sequence: CDR1 SQVTM, CDR2 ANQGSEA. CDR3 in DNA: TGCAGCGTGATCCTACAGGGCGCCCTGGTTCATGGCTACACCTTC. Its protein product is CSVILQGALVHGYTF.

This clonotype was seen ten or more times. This chain links TRBV20-1 with TRBJ2-7; D remains ambiguous. Trimming took off 5 bases at V and 3 bases at J, with 8 bases between the two ends. CDR3 length: 11 amino acids. Germline V gene lookup returns CDR1 DFQATT and CDR2 SNEGSKA (reference sequence). CDR3 sequence (DNA): TGCAGTGCTTGGGATATCTACGAGCAGTACTTC. It specifies CSAWDIYEQYF.

A few counts support this clonotype. The rearrangement uses TRBV29-1 and TRBJ1-2; perhaps TRBD1 as D (5 bases). The germline V and J ends were trimmed by 1 base and 8 bases, with 17 bases remaining between them. The germline V gene has CDR1 SQVTM and CDR2 ANQGSEA. The CDR3 loop spans 14 amino acids. The CDR3 DNA is TGCAGCGTTGAAGGGAAATTGGGACGATGGGGCTACACCTTC. The encoded protein is CSVEGKLGRWGYTF.

The sample holds a few counts of this clonotype. J is TRBJ2-1 and V is TRBV7-9, with D maybe TRBD2 (6 bases). The CDR3 runs to 14 residues. V lost 1 base to trimming and J lost 8 bases, with 12 bases between them. Germline V gene data show CDR1 as SEHNR and CDR2 as FQNEAQ (reference sequence). The CDR3 nucleotides are TGTGCCAGCAGCTTAGGCAGCGGAGGGGATGAGCAGTTCTTC. This sequence encodes CASSLGSGGDEQFF. Full variable domain (outside the CDR3, taken from reference TRBV7-9 and TRBJ2-1): DTGVSQNPRHKITKRGQNVTFRCDPISEHNRLYWYRQTLGQGPEFLTYFQNEAQLEKSRLLSDRFSAERPKGSFSTLEIQRTEQGDSAMYLCASSLGSGGDEQFFGPGTRLTVL.

This clonotype occurred a few times. The rearrangement links TRBV29-1 to TRBJ2-1; D ambiguous. Germline lookup yields CDR1 SQVTM and CDR2 ANQGSEA. There are 13 residues in the CDR3. V lost 2 bases, J lost 10 bases, and 15 bases lay in between. The chain's CDR3 is CSVESGQAGEQFF. The DNA of the CDR3 is TGCAGCGTTGAATCCGGGCAGGCTGGAGAGCAGTTCTTC.

The chain combines TRBV3-1 with TRBJ2-2; unclear D gene. CDR1 and CDR2 (germline): LGHDT, YNNKEL (reference sequence). Trimming took off 0 bases at V and 6 bases at J, with 8 bases between the two ends. The CDR3 runs 14 residues. Here the CDR3 DNA reads TGTGCCAGCAGCCAAGATTTTTTACCCGGGGAGCTGTTTTTT. Its translation is CASSQDFLPGELFF.

V usage is TRBV7-9 and J usage is TRBJ2-1, with TRBD2 identical over 8 bases. Trimming took 1 base from V and 4 from J; bases not matched to a gene: 6. The CDR3 is 16 amino acids. Germline CDR1 reads SEHNR; CDR2 reads FQNEAQ (reference sequence). CDR3 DNA: TGTGCCAGCAGCTTAGAGGCTAGCGGGCCTTACAATGAGCAGTTCTTC. Its translation is CASSLEASGPYNEQFF. Full variable domain (rest looked up from reference TRBV7-9 and TRBJ2-1): DTGVSQNPRHKITKRGQNVTFRCDPISEHNRLYWYRQTLGQGPEFLTYFQNEAQLEKSRLLSDRFSAERPKGSFSTLEIQRTEQGDSAMYLCASSLEASGPYNEQFFGPGTRLTVL.

This clonotype was seen more than once but under ten times. The chain has TRBV5-1 and TRBJ2-1, with unresolved D. Looked up from germline, CDR1 is SGHRS and CDR2 is YFSETQ. CDR3 length: 18 amino acids. V dropped 1 base and J dropped 7 bases, with 24 bases sitting between them. This CDR3 reads CASSLTPSILTHGNEQFF. CDR3 DNA: TGCGCCAGCAGCTTGACCCCTTCGATCTTAACGCATGGGAATGAGCAGTTCTTC.

In nucleotides, the CDR3 is TGTGCCAGCAGTTACTCGTCGGAGTACGAGCAGTACTTC. Translation: CASSYSSEYEQYF. The chain joins TRBV6-5 to TRBJ2-7; D remains ambiguous. V gave up 0 bases and J gave up 4 bases, with 7 bases separating them. The CDR3 is 13 amino acids. Germline CDR1 and CDR2: MNHEY and SVGAGI.

The V call is TRBV27, the J call TRBJ2-3; TRBD1 might be the D (5 bases). CDR1 is MNHEY, CDR2 SMNVEV, per germline (reference sequence). Trimming left V 5 bases short and J 1 base short, with 10 bases between. The CDR3 spans 14 residues. In DNA form, the CDR3 reads TGTGCCAGCAGTGGGCTAGGGGGCACAGATACGCAGTATTTT. Translation gives CASSGLGGTDTQYF.

This clonotype came up a few times. The chain recombines TRBV29-1 with TRBJ1-1; no reliable D call. Per germline, CDR1 SQVTM and CDR2 ANQGSEA. The CDR3 runs to 14 residues. Between the trimmed V and J ends, which lost 0 bases and 1 base, there was a span of 9 bases. Here the CDR3 DNA reads TGCAGCGTTGAAGATCGACAAGCGAACACTGAAGCTTTCTTT. This sequence encodes CSVEDRQANTEAFF.

This clonotype was observed a handful of times. V is TRBV14 and J is TRBJ2-1, with 10 nucleotides matching TRBD2. The CDR3 extends over 15 amino acids. After removal of 3 bases from V and 7 bases from J, the junction contained 6 bases not matched to a gene. Germline-derived CDR1 and CDR2 are SGHDN and FVKESK. The CDR3 DNA sequence: TGTGCCAGCAGCCAGGCTAGCGGGAGATGGAATGAGCAGTTCTTC. Its translation: CASSQASGRWNEQFF.

This clonotype was recorded many times. V and J are TRBV7-2 and TRBJ1-5; TRBD1 aligns across 7 bases. In germline, CDR1 is SGHTA, CDR2 FQGNSA. The V gene end was trimmed by 4 bases and the J gene end by 3 bases; junction bases not matched to a gene: 3. The CDR3 has 14 residues. CDR3 coding DNA: TGTGCCAGCAGCTGGACAGGTCTCAATCAGCCCCAGCATTTT. This encodes CASSWTGLNQPQHF.

This clonotype was counted only a few times. The chain employs TRBV14 and TRBJ1-1; maybe TRBD1 (5 bases). CDR3 length: 13 amino acids. The germline V gene has CDR1 SGHDN and CDR2 FVKESK. Deletions cut 6 bases from V and 4 bases from J, with 12 bases between. The CDR3 sequence: CASSHGQSTEAFF. The CDR3 DNA reads TGTGCCAGCAGTCACGGACAATCCACTGAAGCTTTCTTT.

The V call is TRBV20-1, the J call TRBJ2-1, with a weak D call TRBD2 (6 bases). V was clipped by 3 bases and J by 9 bases, with 18 bases between them. The germline V gene has CDR1 DFQATT and CDR2 SNEGSKA (reference sequence). This CDR3 comprises 14 residues. The CDR3 DNA follows: TGCAGTGCTAGGTCTTACCGGGACTTGAGTGAGCAGTTCTTC. Translation: CSARSYRDLSEQFF.

This chain uses TRBV7-8 with TRBJ1-6; D call uncertain. The V gene lost 0 bases and the J gene lost 3 bases, with 3 bases spanning the gap. CDR1 and CDR2 (germline): SGHVS, FQNEAQ. CDR3 length: 14 residues. The CDR3 reads CASSLAGYNSPLHF. CDR3 in DNA: TGTGCCAGCAGCTTAGCGGGCTATAATTCACCCCTCCACTTT. The full variable domain, in which reference TRBV7-8 and TRBJ1-6 provide the parts outside the CDR3, is GAGVSQSPRYKVAKRGQDVALRCDPISGHVSLFWYQQALGQGPEFLTYFQNEAQLDKSGLPSDRFFAERPEGSVSTLKIQRTQQEDSAVYLCASSLAGYNSPLHFGNGTRLTVT.

Many counts were recorded for this clonotype. This rearrangement joins TRBV5-1 to TRBJ1-2; TRBD1 might be the D (5 bases). The CDR3 has 14 residues. V lost 3 bases, J lost 8 bases, and 17 bases lay in between. Germline-derived CDR1 and CDR2 are SGHRS and YFSETQ. CDR3 loop: CASSSSAGGGGYTF. Here the CDR3 DNA reads TGCGCCAGCAGCTCCTCAGCCGGCGGGGGAGGCTACACCTTC.

This clonotype was seen more than once but under ten times. V is TRBV7-3 and J is TRBJ2-2; 8 bases line up with TRBD2. The CDR3 sequence is 15 residues long. Germline CDR1 reads SGHTA; CDR2 reads FQGTGA. After removal of 6 bases from V and 1 base from J, the junction contained 4 bases not matched to a gene. The CDR3 DNA reads TGTGCCAGCAGACCCACTAGCGGGAACACCGGGGAGCTGTTTTTT. Protein sequence: CASRPTSGNTGELFF. The full variable domain, its missing parts supplied by reference TRBV7-3 and TRBJ2-2, is GAGVSQTPSNKVTEKGKYVELRCDPISGHTALYWYRQSLGQGPEFLIYFQGTGAADDSGLPNDRFFAVRPEGSVSTLKIQRTERGDSAVYLCASRPTSGNTGELFFGEGSRLTVL.

This clonotype was found many times. V usage is TRBV20-1 and J usage is TRBJ2-3, with D possibly being TRBD2 (6 bases). With 2 bases removed from V and 6 bases from J, the gap between germline ends came to 21 bases. From germline, CDR1 is DFQATT and CDR2 SNEGSKA (reference sequence). The CDR3 is 16 amino acids. The CDR3 DNA sequence: TGCAGTGCTAGATCGCTAGCGTTGAGGGTTATGGATACGCAGTATTTT. Encoded protein: CSARSLALRVMDTQYF.

The gene calls are TRBV20-1 and TRBJ2-1, with a weak D call TRBD1 (5 bases). The CDR3 sequence is 16 residues long. Germline V lookup: CDR1 DFQATT, CDR2 SNEGSKA (reference sequence). V was clipped by 0 bases and J by 7 bases, with 19 bases between them. Here the CDR3 DNA reads TGCAGTGCTAGAGATGTAAGGGGAAATTATCGGAATGAGCAGTTCTTC. It encodes CSARDVRGNYRNEQFF.

This clonotype was observed a few times. This rearrangement joins TRBV20-1 to TRBJ2-3; 9 nucleotides line up with TRBD2. The CDR3 contains 15 residues. The V gene's germline CDR1 is DFQATT and CDR2 SNEGSKA (reference sequence). DNA for the CDR3: TGCGCTTACATAAGGGAGAGGACTAGCGTGGATACGCAGTATTTT. Its protein product is CAYIRERTSVDTQYF.

The V and J genes are TRBV20-1 and TRBJ2-5; 10 bases fit TRBD2. Germline V CDR1 and CDR2: DFQATT, SNEGSKA (reference sequence). This CDR3 is built from 15 residues. Trimming cost V 1 base and J 3 bases; bases outside gene matches: 5. The CDR3 DNA reads as TGCAGTGCTAGAGCCGCTAGCGGGGGTAAAGAGACCCAGTACTTC. Its translation: CSARAASGGKETQYF.